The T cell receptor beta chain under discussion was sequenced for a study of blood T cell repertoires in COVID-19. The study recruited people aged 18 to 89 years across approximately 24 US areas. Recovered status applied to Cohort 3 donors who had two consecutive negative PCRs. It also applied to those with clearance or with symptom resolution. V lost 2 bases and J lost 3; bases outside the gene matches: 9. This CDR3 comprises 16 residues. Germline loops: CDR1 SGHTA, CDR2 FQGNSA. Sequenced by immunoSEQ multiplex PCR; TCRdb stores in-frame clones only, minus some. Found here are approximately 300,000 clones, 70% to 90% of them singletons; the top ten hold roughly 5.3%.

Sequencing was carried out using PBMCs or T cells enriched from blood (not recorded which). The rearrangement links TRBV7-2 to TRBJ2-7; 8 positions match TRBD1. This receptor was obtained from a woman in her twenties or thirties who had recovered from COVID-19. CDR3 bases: TGTGCCAGCAGCTTAATCGGGACAGGAGGATACTACGAGCAGTACTTC. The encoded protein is CASSLIGTGGYYEQYF.